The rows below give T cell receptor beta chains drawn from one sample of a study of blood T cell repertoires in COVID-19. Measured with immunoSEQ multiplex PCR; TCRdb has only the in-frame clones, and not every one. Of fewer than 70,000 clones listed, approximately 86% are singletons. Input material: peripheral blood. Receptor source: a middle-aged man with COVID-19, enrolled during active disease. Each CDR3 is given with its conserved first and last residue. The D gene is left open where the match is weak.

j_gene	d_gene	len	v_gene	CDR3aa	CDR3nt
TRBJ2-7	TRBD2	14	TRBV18	CASSPKAGAYEQYF	TGTGCCAGCTCACCTAAGGCGGGGGCCTACGAGCAGTACTTC
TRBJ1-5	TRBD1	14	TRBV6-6	CASAGTDSNQPQHF	TGTGCTTCAGCCGGGACAGATAGCAATCAGCCCCAGCATTTT
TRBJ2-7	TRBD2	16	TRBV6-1	CASSERTSGGGARQYF	TGTGCCAGCAGTGAACGAACTAGCGGGGGGGGCGCCCGGCAGTACTTC
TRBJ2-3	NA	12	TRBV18	CASSPREDTQYF	TGTGCCAGCTCCCCGCGGGAAGATACGCAGTATTTT
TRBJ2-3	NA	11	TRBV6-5	CASVGQGSQYF	TGTGCCAGCGTCGGCCAGGGATCGCAGTATTTT
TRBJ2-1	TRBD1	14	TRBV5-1	CASSARQGGLEQFF	TGCGCCAGCAGCGCCCGACAGGGCGGTCTCGAGCAGTTCTTC
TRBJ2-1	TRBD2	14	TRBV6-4	CASSVSGGDHEQFF	TGTGCCAGCAGTGTAAGCGGGGGGGATCATGAGCAGTTCTTC
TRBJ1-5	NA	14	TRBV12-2	CASRFGGGEQPQHF	TGTGCAAGTCGCTTCGGTGGAGGGGAGCAGCCCCAGCATTTT
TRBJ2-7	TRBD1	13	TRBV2	CASLGDRGTEQYF	TGTGCCAGCTTGGGGGACAGGGGGACCGAGCAGTACTTC
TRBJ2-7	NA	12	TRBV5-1	CASSQLAHEQYF	TGCGCCAGCAGTCAGCTAGCGCACGAGCAGTACTTC
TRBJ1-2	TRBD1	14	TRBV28	CATRIQDRTGGYTF	TGTGCCACCCGGATTCAGGACAGGACGGGGGGCTACACCTTC
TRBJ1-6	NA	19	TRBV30	CAWSVRGVLSGSYNSPLHF	TGTGCCTGGAGTGTACGGGGAGTCCTCTCCGGCTCCTATAATTCACCCCTCCACTTT
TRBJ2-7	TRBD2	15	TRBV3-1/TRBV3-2	CASSQDSAGLYEQYF	TGTGCCAGCAGCCAAGACTCAGCGGGGCTCTACGAGCAGTACTTC
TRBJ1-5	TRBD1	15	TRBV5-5	CASSWGQGGGQPQHF	TGTGCCAGCAGCTGGGGACAGGGAGGCGGTCAGCCCCAGCATTTT
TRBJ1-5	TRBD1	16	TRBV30	CAWSLRGLMGNQPQHF	TGTGCCTGGAGTCTCAGGGGGTTAATGGGCAATCAGCCCCAGCATTTT
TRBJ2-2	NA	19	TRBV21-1	CASSKTRDRGQSNTGELFF	TGTGCCAGCAGCAAAACCCGGGACAGGGGGCAGAGTAACACCGGGGAGCTGTTTTTT
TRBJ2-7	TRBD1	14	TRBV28	CASSGQGITYEQYF	TGTGCCAGCAGTGGACAGGGTATCACCTACGAGCAGTACTTC
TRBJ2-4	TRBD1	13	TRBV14	CASSQVGQGFRWF	TGTGCCAGCAGCCAAGTAGGACAGGGGTTTAGGTGGTTC
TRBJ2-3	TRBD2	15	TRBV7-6	CASSLAGGRTDTQYF	TGTGCCAGCAGCCTAGCGGGGGGAAGGACAGATACGCAGTATTTT